The 18 T cell receptor beta chains reported below all come from one sample, sequenced in a study of cytomegalovirus exposure and HLA in healthy donors. Primers for the PCR totalled 60 Vbeta and 13 Jbeta. Produced via immunoSEQ multiplex PCR; TCRdb's table is partial and in-frame only. The repertoire holds 100,000 to 120,000 clones, with more than 80% as singletons. Sequenced input: PBMCs. These receptors came from a man between 18 and 35 years old in good health and CMV-seronegative.

V gene TRBV5-5 combines with J gene TRBJ2-7; TRBD1 agrees at 7 bases. There are 12 residues in the CDR3. Germline CDR1 is SGHKS and CDR2 is YYEKEE (reference sequence). Losses at the gene ends were 4 bases for V and 4 bases for J; bases not matched to a gene: 2. CDR3 nucleotide sequence: TGTGCCAGCAGCAAGACAGGGTACGAGCAGTACTTC. Protein: CASSKTGYEQYF.

The rearrangement links TRBV11-3 to TRBJ1-2; 9 positions agree with TRBD1. Unmatched junction bases numbered 7, after V lost 5 bases and J lost 0 bases. The CDR3 has 16 residues. Germline V lookup: CDR1 SGHNT, CDR2 YENEEA. This CDR3 reads CASSPRGQGANYGYTF. The CDR3 bases are TGTGCCAGCAGCCCAAGGGGACAGGGCGCTAACTATGGCTACACCTTC.

CDR3 loop: CASSQAGGAYTF. DNA of the CDR3: TGCGCCAGCAGCCAAGCAGGGGGCGCTTACACCTTC. The rearrangement joins TRBV4-3 to TRBJ1-2; 8 positions agree with TRBD1. There are 12 residues in the CDR3. Germline lookup yields CDR1 LGHNA and CDR2 YSLEER. With V trimmed by 1 base and J by 11 bases, 3 bases remained unmatched.

J is TRBJ1-5 and V is TRBV5-8; no definite D call. CDR1 and CDR2 from the germline V gene are SGHTS and YDEGEE. The CDR3 spans 13 residues. The ends were cut back, 1 base at V and 4 bases at J, with 6 bases in the middle. CDR3 sequence reads: CASSLSRNQPQHF. CDR3 DNA sequence: TGTGCCAGCAGCTTGTCCCGTAATCAGCCCCAGCATTTT.

This clone was seen a few times. The chain uses TRBV6-6 and TRBJ2-1; weak D call: TRBD2 (6 bases). V lost 0 bases to trimming and J lost 10 bases, with 13 bases between them. This CDR3 comprises 14 residues. Germline V lookup: CDR1 MNHNY, CDR2 SVGAGI (reference sequence). CDR3 protein: CASSYSPLASEQFF. The CDR3 region has the DNA TGTGCCAGCAGTTACTCCCCGCTAGCGTCCGAGCAGTTCTTC.

This chain connects TRBV25-1 to TRBJ2-1; D may be TRBD1 (5 bases). The CDR3 contains 16 residues. V lost 1 base, J lost 2 bases, and 12 bases lay in between. Germline V gene data show CDR1 as MGHDK and CDR2 as SYGVNS. CDR3 bases: TGTGCCAGCAGTGAATTCTTACAGGAGCCCTACAATGAGCAGTTCTTC. This encodes CASSEFLQEPYNEQFF.

This chain uses TRBV28 with TRBJ1-2; D may be TRBD1 (5 bases). The CDR3 spans 14 residues. Per germline, CDR1 MDHEN and CDR2 SYDVKM. V dropped 7 bases and J dropped 8 bases, with 20 bases sitting between them. Here the CDR3 reads CASTSPPGGNGYTF. The CDR3 bases are TGTGCCAGCACCTCCCCCCCCGGGGGTAACGGCTACACCTTC.

The V call is TRBV23-1, the J call TRBJ2-6, with D possibly TRBD2 on 6 matching bases. TRBV23-1 is an ORF, with its function uncertain. This CDR3 contains 14 residues. The V end was cut by 10 bases, the J end by 4 bases, with 14 bases between. The CDR3 DNA sequence: TGCGCCATCGGGGAGGCGGGGGGGGCCAACGTCCTGACTTTC. This codes for CAIGEAGGANVLTF.

The CDR3 sequence is CASSLDTGVSYGYTF. CDR3 bases: TGTGCCAGCAGTTTAGATACAGGGGTTAGTTATGGCTACACCTTC. The rearrangement joins TRBV28 to TRBJ1-2; 7 bases are shared with TRBD1. V shed 2 bases and J 5 bases; nucleotides not matched to a gene: 8. The CDR3 totals 15 residues. Germline V gene sequence: CDR1 MDHEN, CDR2 SYDVKM.

Written as DNA, the CDR3 is TGTGCCAGCAGCGTAGCTCCGGACATCTGGGCAGATACGCAGTATTTT. It specifies CASSVAPDIWADTQYF. This rearrangement joins TRBV9 to TRBJ2-3, with D possibly matching TRBD1 (5 bases). CDR3 length: 16 amino acids. The V and J ends lost 0 bases and 4 bases respectively, with 15 bases between them. Germline lookup yields CDR1 SGDLS and CDR2 YYNGEE.

The table lists this clone with a few counts. This chain uses TRBV5-1 with TRBJ1-1; 7 bases are a match to TRBD1. Unmatched junction bases numbered 11, after V lost 4 bases and J lost 2 bases. The CDR3 has 16 amino acids. The germline V gene has CDR1 SGHRS and CDR2 YFSETQ. CDR3 sequence reads: CASSATTGTVNTEAFF. The CDR3 DNA reads as TGCGCCAGCAGCGCCACGACCGGGACAGTTAACACTGAAGCTTTCTTT.

The chain recombines TRBV6-6 with TRBJ1-1; 8 bases line up with TRBD1. There are 13 residues in the CDR3. Per the germline V gene, CDR1 is MNHNY and CDR2 is SVGAGI (reference sequence). Trimming at V came to 7 bases and at J to 6 bases, leaving 7 bases not matched to a gene. CDR3 sequence reads: CASKGQGTPEAFF. CDR3 DNA sequence: TGTGCCAGCAAAGGACAGGGAACGCCTGAAGCTTTCTTT.

CDR3 protein: CASSPLAGVGNEQFF. CDR3 nucleotide sequence: TGTGCCAGCAGCCCGCTAGCGGGGGTGGGGAATGAGCAGTTCTTC. This rearrangement joins TRBV7-3 to TRBJ2-1; 10 bases map to TRBD2. Germline CDR1 and CDR2: SGHTA and FQGTGA. This CDR3 comprises 15 residues. After removal of 5 bases from V and 7 bases from J, the junction contained 8 bases not matched to a gene.

The genes are TRBV4-3 and TRBJ2-1; TRBD2 might be the D (7 bases). The germline gives CDR1 LGHNA, CDR2 YSLEER. Trimming took 4 bases from V and 7 from J, leaving 17 bases between them. CDR3 length equals 15 residues. The CDR3 reads CASSPAGAFGNEQFF. The CDR3 DNA reads as TGCGCCAGCAGCCCTGCGGGGGCCTTTGGGAATGAGCAGTTCTTC.

The chain links TRBV9 to TRBJ1-5, with D perhaps matching TRBD1 (6 bases). V gave up 4 bases and J gave up 3 bases, with 14 bases separating them. Germline V gene sequence: CDR1 SGDLS, CDR2 YYNGEE. The CDR3 runs to 15 residues. The CDR3 bases are TGTGCCAGCAGCTCAGGGGTGGGGGTCAATCAGCCCCAGCATTTT. Translation gives CASSSGVGVNQPQHF.

J is TRBJ1-5 and V is TRBV15; 9 bases are a match to TRBD1. CDR3 length equals 15 residues. V shed 5 bases, J shed 5 bases, and the junction held 7 bases outside the gene matches. Germline assignment: CDR1 LNHNV and CDR2 YYDKDF (reference sequence). This chain's CDR3 is CATSGGQGEYQPQHF. DNA of the CDR3: TGTGCCACCAGCGGGGGACAGGGAGAGTATCAGCCCCAGCATTTT.

The gene calls are TRBV9 and TRBJ2-2; tentatively, D is TRBD1 (6 bases). The CDR3 has 15 amino acids. Germline CDR1 SGDLS, CDR2 YYNGEE. The germline V and J ends were trimmed by 8 bases and 2 bases, with 16 bases remaining between them. In DNA form, the CDR3 reads TGTGCCAGTTCACGACAGGACATTAACACCGGGGAGCTGTTTTTT. This encodes CASSRQDINTGELFF.

This clone was seen a few times. V is TRBV7-2 and J is TRBJ1-2; TRBD1 is a possible D gene (5 bases). The CDR3 runs to 15 residues. Deletions cut 0 bases from V and 2 bases from J, with 10 bases between. Germline V gives CDR1 SGHTA, CDR2 FQGNSA. The DNA for the CDR3 is TGTGCCAGCAGCTTAGCAGGACACCCAAACTATGGCTACACCTTC. Translating gives CASSLAGHPNYGYTF.